A selection of T cell receptor beta chains follows, all from one sample in a study of blood T cell repertoires in COVID-19. Some clones are missing from TCRdb's copy, which holds only in-frame ones; the method was immunoSEQ multiplex PCR. Of approximately 180,000 clones listed, approximately 82% are singletons. Sequencing input: PBMCs or T cells enriched from blood (not recorded which). These receptors all stem from a man aged 45 to 65 who had recovered from COVID-19. CDR3s include the opening cysteine and the closing phenylalanine or tryptophan. D genes are given only for firm matches. Only some rows state a clone size, as once, few, many or a class for expanded clones.

V	D	J	size	CDR3	DNA
TRBV6-5	-	TRBJ1-1	-	CASIRQPMNTEAFF	TGTGCCAGCATTAGACAGCCCATGAACACTGAAGCTTTCTTT
TRBV5-1	TRBD2	TRBJ2-7	few	CASSQLAGDYEQYF	TGCGCCAGCAGCCAACTAGCGGGGGACTACGAGCAGTACTTC
TRBV7-7	TRBD2	TRBJ2-3	-	CASSSPGGRGGPCTDTQYF	TGTGCCAGCAGCTCCCCTGGGGGGCGGGGGGGACCTTGCACAGATACGCAGTATTTT
TRBV18	-	TRBJ1-1	-	CASSPIAGTEAFF	TGTGCCAGCTCACCAATCGCAGGGACTGAAGCTTTCTTT
TRBV6-5	TRBD1	TRBJ1-5	-	CATGTTDRGNQPQHF	TGTGCCACCGGAACGACGGACAGGGGGAATCAGCCCCAGCATTTT
TRBV3-1/TRBV3-2	TRBD2	TRBJ2-7	-	CASKAGGPLYEQYF	TGTGCCAGCAAGGCGGGGGGGCCTTTGTACGAGCAGTACTTC
TRBV7-6	TRBD1	TRBJ1-1	-	CASSKMGQGDTEAFF	TGTGCCAGCAGCAAAATGGGACAGGGAGACACTGAAGCTTTCTTT
TRBV10-2	TRBD1	TRBJ1-1	-	CASTNPGQGETEAFF	TGCGCCAGCACAAACCCGGGACAGGGGGAAACTGAAGCTTTCTTT
TRBV5-1	-	TRBJ2-1	-	CASSYQGGNEQFF	TGCGCCAGCAGTTATCAGGGGGGAAATGAGCAGTTCTTC
TRBV3-1/TRBV3-2	TRBD1	TRBJ2-2	-	CASSRRTGRGTGELFF	TGTGCCAGCAGTCGTAGGACAGGGCGGGGCACCGGGGAGCTGTTTTTT
TRBV10-1	TRBD2	TRBJ2-1	-	CASSERASGGALNEQFF	TGCGCCAGCAGTGAAAGGGCTAGCGGGGGGGCCCTCAATGAGCAGTTCTTC
TRBV30	-	TRBJ1-4	few	CAWSGATTNEKLFF	TGTGCCTGGAGTGGGGCGACCACGAATGAAAAACTGTTTTTT
TRBV6-5	TRBD1	TRBJ1-2	-	CASRPGTVNYGYTF	TGTGCCAGCAGACCGGGGACAGTCAACTATGGCTACACCTTC
TRBV7-9	-	TRBJ2-3	-	CASSFRDLPSTDTQYF	TGTGCCAGCAGCTTCAGGGATTTACCTAGCACAGATACGCAGTATTTT
TRBV4-1	-	TRBJ1-6	-	CASSQEIGGAPLHF	TGCGCCAGCAGCCAAGAAATTGGGGGGGCACCCCTCCACTTT
TRBV19	-	TRBJ2-5	-	CASSISGSQTQYF	TGTGCCAGTAGTATTTCGGGGTCTCAGACCCAGTACTTC
TRBV18	TRBD2	TRBJ2-5	-	CASSLLAGGLEETQYF	TGTGCCAGCTCACTACTAGCGGGGGGCCTAGAAGAGACCCAGTACTTC
TRBV6-5	TRBD1	TRBJ2-5	-	CASSYAGQGTETQYF	TGTGCCAGCAGTTACGCGGGACAGGGAACAGAGACCCAGTACTTC
TRBV20-1	-	TRBJ1-1	once	CSARDREAFF	TGCAGTGCAAGAGACAGGGAAGCTTTCTTT
TRBV5-1	TRBD1	TRBJ1-1	few	CASSYRQGEWTEAFF	TGCGCCAGCAGCTACCGACAGGGCGAATGGACTGAAGCTTTCTTT
TRBV7-2	-	TRBJ1-2	-	CASSPEGGTNYGYTF	TGTGCCAGCAGCCCCGAGGGGGGGACTAACTATGGCTACACCTTC
TRBV6-1	TRBD2	TRBJ2-1	-	CASSEGKRGGFYNEQFF	TGTGCCAGCAGTGAGGGAAAGCGGGGGGGCTTTTACAATGAGCAGTTCTTC
TRBV5-5	TRBD1	TRBJ2-4	-	CASRGQSRDIQYF	TGTGCCAGCAGGGGACAGAGCAGGGACATTCAGTACTTC
TRBV30	-	TRBJ2-7	-	CAWSVELGPYEQYF	TGTGCCTGGAGTGTAGAGTTGGGGCCCTACGAGCAGTACTTC
TRBV7-9	-	TRBJ2-5	-	CASSLGSGSETQYF	TGTGCCAGCAGCTTAGGATCGGGGTCTGAGACCCAGTACTTC
TRBV7-7	TRBD1	TRBJ2-2	-	CASSPADRAGELFF	TGTGCTAGCAGCCCGGCGGACAGGGCCGGGGAGCTGTTTTTT
TRBV6-5	TRBD2	TRBJ2-1	-	CASSYEPGLALNEQFF	TGTGCCAGCAGTTACGAGCCTGGACTAGCCCTAAATGAGCAGTTCTTC